This entry lists 7 T cell receptor beta chains sequenced from one sample in a study of T cell repertoires in cytomegalovirus infection. Their antigen targets remain unknown. TCRdb re-derived calls from the reads in MiXCR, one entry per CDR3 protein. This table has about 890,000 distinct CDR3 sequences, roughly 30% appearing once. Sample: cultured CD8+ T cells from PBMCs, taken from culture after CMV antigen stimulation. The receptor source for this set is a human donor in good health (CMV status not recorded). Some clones in this sample may be carry-over from other donors' samples.

Ten or more counts support this clonotype. The chain joins TRBV12-3 or TRBV12-4 to TRBJ2-6; 7 nucleotides line up with TRBD1. The J segment lost 2 bases and the V segment lost 5 bases, leaving 9 bases of the junction unmatched. The CDR3 length is 17 residues. The CDR3 spells CASSPDRETTGANVLTF. In DNA, the CDR3 is TGTGCCAGCAGTCCCGACAGGGAAACGACTGGGGCCAACGTCCTGACTTTC.

As regards this clonotype: One end of the junction fails to match germline, which may point to a read error. The chain uses TRBV6-6 and TRBJ1-2, with 8 positions matching TRBD1. Germline assignment: CDR1 MNHNY and CDR2 SVGAGI (reference sequence). This CDR3 is 15 amino acids long. CDR3 DNA: TGTGTCAGCAGCCCGGACAGGGCGTATAACTATGGCTACACCTTC. Its protein product is CVSSPDRAYNYGYTF.

This clonotype was counted between two and nine times. The chain is built from TRBV6-5 and TRBJ2-3; D not resolved. V lost 8 bases to trimming and J lost 0 bases, with 15 bases between them. This CDR3 is 15 amino acids long. The germline V gene has CDR1 MNHEY and CDR2 SVGAGI. The CDR3 DNA follows: TGTGCCAGCGGGTTGTCGGGCACTAGCACAGATACGCAGTATTTT. Translating it yields CASGLSGTSTDTQYF.

The CDR3 sequence: CATSGRAGNTEAFF. As DNA, the CDR3 is TGTGCCACCAGCGGTAGGGCAGGGAACACTGAAGCTTTCTTT. The chain has TRBV15 and TRBJ1-1, with no clear D. The germline V gene encodes CDR1 LNHNV and CDR2 YYDKDF (reference sequence). Trimming shortened V by 5 bases and J by 1 base, and 11 bases separated the two germline ends. The CDR3 covers 14 residues.

This clonotype was seen repeatedly, ten times or more. The rearrangement uses TRBV12-3 or TRBV12-4 and TRBJ2-5, with TRBD2 identical over 10 bases. V lost 2 bases, J lost 1 base, and 4 bases stayed unmatched. The CDR3 extends over 16 amino acids. The CDR3 sequence: CASSLTSGVSQETQYF. CDR3 nucleotide sequence: TGTGCCAGCAGTTTAACTAGCGGGGTGTCCCAAGAGACCCAGTACTTC.

This clonotype showed up many times. The chain employs TRBV11-2 and TRBJ2-1; the match to TRBD2 covers 13 bases. V lost 5 bases and J lost 4; bases outside the gene matches: 8. This CDR3 has 17 amino acids. Germline V lookup: CDR1 SGHAT, CDR2 FQNNGV. CDR3 sequence: CASSRRGLAGAYNEQFF. CDR3 nucleotide sequence: TGTGCCAGCAGCCGCCGAGGACTAGCGGGGGCTTACAATGAGCAGTTCTTC.

Concerning this clonotype itself: At one end, the junction sequence differs from germline, possibly due to a read error. The chain has TRBV7-9 and TRBJ2-1; TRBD2 matches at 10 bases. This CDR3 comprises 18 residues. The germline CDR1 and CDR2 sequences are SEHNR and FQNEAQ (reference sequence). CDR3 sequence (DNA): TGTGTCAGCAGCGGGAGGGGCGGCGGATATTCACAGAAGGGTGAGCAGTTCTTC. This sequence encodes CVSSGRGGGYSQKGEQFF.